The 14 T cell receptor beta chains below come from one sample, sequenced in a study of cytomegalovirus exposure and HLA in healthy donors. Data came from immunoSEQ multiplex PCR; TCRdb stores just in-frame clones and leaves some out. The repertoire holds 90,000 to 100,000 clones, roughly nine tenths seen once, with roughly 3.8% in the top ten. The sample comprised PBMCs. The source of these receptors is a woman in her 30s in good health and CMV-seronegative.

V and J are TRBV4-1 and TRBJ1-5; TRBD1 agrees at 12 bases. CDR1 and CDR2 (germline): MGHRA, YSYEKL. The CDR3 contains 16 residues. After removal of 4 bases from V and 2 bases from J, the junction contained 3 bases not matched to a gene. The CDR3 loop is CASSPRDRGRNQPQHF. As DNA, the CDR3 is TGCGCCAGCAGCCCCCGGGACAGGGGGCGCAATCAGCCCCAGCATTTT.

The chain is built from TRBV11-3 and TRBJ2-2, with TRBD1 matching over 7 bases. V was clipped by 6 bases and J by 4 bases; unmatched bases: 11. Germline V gives CDR1 SGHNT, CDR2 YENEEA. This CDR3 has 16 residues. The CDR3 coding sequence is TGTGCCAGCAGTCATAGACGAGGGGGCTTCACCGGGGAGCTGTTTTTT. Translation gives CASSHRRGGFTGELFF.

This clone came up a few times. The V and J genes are TRBV5-6 and TRBJ2-3; TRBD2 aligns across 12 bases. With V trimmed by 1 base and J by 9 bases, 6 bases remained unmatched. Germline loops: CDR1 SGHDT, CDR2 YYEEEE. The CDR3 runs to 15 residues. CDR3 sequence: CASSLLLAGGGTQYF. CDR3 DNA sequence: TGTGCCAGCAGCTTGTTGCTAGCGGGAGGGGGCACGCAGTATTTT.

The chain joins TRBV5-1 to TRBJ2-3; 7 nucleotides agree with TRBD1. CDR1 and CDR2 (germline): SGHRS, YFSETQ. This CDR3 is built from 15 residues. V gave up 3 bases and J gave up 1 base; unmatched junction bases: 5. The DNA for the CDR3 is TGCGCCAGCAGCTCGTCAGGGGGAGGCACAGATACGCAGTATTTT. It specifies CASSSSGGGTDTQYF. Together with reference TRBV5-1 and TRBJ2-3, the CDR3 gives the full variable domain: KAGVTQTPRYLIKTRGQQVTLSCSPISGHRSVSWYQQTPGQGLQFLFEYFSETQRNKGNFPGRFSGRQFSNSRSEMNVSTLELGDSALYLCASSSSGGGTDTQYFGPGTRLTVL.

The chain is built from TRBV23-1 and TRBJ1-2; no definite D call. TRBV23-1 is an ORF, with its function uncertain. The CDR3 totals 11 residues. Deletions cut 4 bases from V and 5 bases from J, with 5 bases between. This chain's CDR3 is CASSREYGYTF. The CDR3 region has the DNA TGCGCCAGCAGTCGAGAATATGGCTACACCTTC.

The chain combines TRBV27 with TRBJ1-2, with TRBD1 matching 9 bases. The CDR3 is made up of 14 amino acids. Germline CDR1 is MNHEY and CDR2 is SMNVEV (reference sequence). V shed 5 bases, J shed 5 bases, and the junction held 6 bases outside the gene matches. The CDR3 nucleotides are TGTGCCAGCAGTCCTACAGGGGGCATATATGGCTACACCTTC. Protein sequence: CASSPTGGIYGYTF.

This sequence joins TRBV11-2 and TRBJ1-3; D might be TRBD1 (5 bases). The length of the CDR3 is 14 residues. V was cut by 2 bases and J by 4 bases, with 9 bases left in between. CDR1 is SGHAT, CDR2 FQNNGV, per germline. Here the CDR3 reads CASSLSGGGNTIYF. The CDR3 nucleotides read TGTGCCAGCAGCTTATCGGGGGGAGGAAACACCATATATTTT.

This clone appeared a few times. This chain connects TRBV29-1 to TRBJ2-7; 8 bases are a match to TRBD1. This CDR3 comprises 13 residues. Germline assignment: CDR1 SQVTM and CDR2 ANQGSEA. The V gene end was trimmed by 4 bases and the J gene end by 7 bases; junction bases not matched to a gene: 9. DNA for the CDR3: TGCAGCGTTGCCCAGACAGGGGCGGGAGAGCAGTACTTC. Translated, it gives CSVAQTGAGEQYF.

The J gene is TRBJ2-1, the V gene TRBV6-1, with D tentatively TRBD1 (6 bases). Germline assignment: CDR1 MNHNS and CDR2 SASEGT. The CDR3 covers 12 residues. V was pared by 4 bases and J by 6 bases, with 7 bases between. The CDR3 region is CASSVQGNEQFF. CDR3 nucleotides: TGTGCCAGCAGTGTACAGGGCAATGAGCAGTTCTTC.

CDR3 coding DNA: TGTGCCAGCAGAACTTCCGGACAGGGTTTAAACGAGCAGTACTTC. Translating gives CASRTSGQGLNEQYF. The chain links TRBV6-5 to TRBJ2-5; 8 bases agree with TRBD1. The DNA end is a closer match to TRBJ2-7, so the J assignment may be wrong. This CDR3 spans 15 amino acids. The V gene's germline CDR1 is MNHEY and CDR2 SVGAGI.

The rearrangement joins TRBV5-4 to TRBJ1-2; D is ambiguous. The V gene lost 0 bases and the J gene lost 8 bases, with 8 bases spanning the gap. This CDR3 is 12 amino acids long. Germline CDR1 SGHNT, CDR2 YYREEE (reference sequence). The CDR3 here is CASSLEAGGYTF. For the CDR3, the DNA is TGTGCCAGCAGCTTGGAGGCCGGGGGCTACACCTTC.

The rearrangement joins TRBV7-8 to TRBJ2-1, with a tentative D call TRBD1 (6 bases). The V gene's germline CDR1 is SGHVS and CDR2 FQNEAQ. V was trimmed by 1 base and J by 6 bases, leaving 7 bases between them. This CDR3 contains 13 residues. The chain's CDR3 is CASSLGGGNEQFF. The CDR3 region has the DNA TGTGCCAGCAGCTTAGGAGGGGGCAATGAGCAGTTCTTC.

The V call is TRBV7-8, the J call TRBJ1-3; possibly TRBD1 for D (6 bases). There are 14 residues in the CDR3. V was cut by 1 base and J by 5 bases, with 9 bases left in between. Germline V gene data show CDR1 as SGHVS and CDR2 as FQNEAQ. The CDR3: CASSLDGGRNTIYF. DNA for the CDR3: TGTGCCAGCAGCTTAGATGGGGGCAGAAACACCATATATTTT.

V is TRBV4-2 and J is TRBJ2-5, with D possibly matching TRBD1 (5 bases). There are 14 residues in the CDR3. Germline V gene lookup returns CDR1 LGHNA and CDR2 YNFKEQ. Deletions cut 5 bases from V and 2 bases from J, with 12 bases between. CDR3 sequence: CASSGLGDQETQYF. CDR3 DNA: TGTGCCAGCAGCGGTCTAGGGGATCAAGAGACCCAGTACTTC.